This T cell receptor (beta chain) is drawn from a study of cytomegalovirus exposure and HLA in healthy donors. Per germline, CDR1 SNHLY and CDR2 FYNNEI. V lost 1 base to trimming and J lost 0 bases, with 7 bases between them. The CDR3 spans 15 residues. In the PCR, 60 Vbeta and 13 Jbeta primers were used. Authors' methods: The authors later counted roughly 79 million unique TCR beta chains, roughly 11 million of them shared. Assay: immunoSEQ multiplex PCR; the TCRdb copy retains only in-frame clones and omits some. V and J calls and clone size are those listed in that table; D and trimming were worked out from the DNA. The sample consists of more than 100,000 clones, around 77% of them appearing once.

The V gene is TRBV2, the J gene TRBJ1-3; the D is unclear. The sequencing sample was made of PBMCs. The source of this sequence is a man between 45 and 60 years old in good health and CMV-seropositive. The CDR3 nucleotides are TGTGCCAGCAGTGAAGGGTCAGTCTCTGGAAACACCATATATTTT. As protein: CASSEGSVSGNTIYF.